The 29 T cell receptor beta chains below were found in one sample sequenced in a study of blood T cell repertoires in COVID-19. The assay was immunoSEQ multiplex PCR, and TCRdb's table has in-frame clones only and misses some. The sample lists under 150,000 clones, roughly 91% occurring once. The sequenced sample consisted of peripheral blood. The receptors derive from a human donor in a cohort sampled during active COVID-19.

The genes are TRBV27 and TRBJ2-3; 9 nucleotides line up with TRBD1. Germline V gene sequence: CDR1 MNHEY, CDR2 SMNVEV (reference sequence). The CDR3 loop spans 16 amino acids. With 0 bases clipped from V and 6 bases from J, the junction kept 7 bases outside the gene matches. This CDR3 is CASSLSYGTGSDTQYF. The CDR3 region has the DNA TGTGCCAGCAGTTTATCGTACGGGACAGGGTCCGATACGCAGTATTTT.

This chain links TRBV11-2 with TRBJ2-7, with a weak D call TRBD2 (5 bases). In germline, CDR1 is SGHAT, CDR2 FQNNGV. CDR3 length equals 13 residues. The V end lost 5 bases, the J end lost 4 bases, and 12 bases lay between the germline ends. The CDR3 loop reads CASSTGISYEQYF. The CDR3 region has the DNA TGTGCCAGCAGCACCGGGATCTCGTACGAGCAGTACTTC.

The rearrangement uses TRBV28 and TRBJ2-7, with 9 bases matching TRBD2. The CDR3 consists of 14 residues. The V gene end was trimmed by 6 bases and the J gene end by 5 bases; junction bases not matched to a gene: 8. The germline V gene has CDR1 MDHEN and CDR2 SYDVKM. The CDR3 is CASRLLAGTHEQYF. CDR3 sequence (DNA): TGTGCCAGCAGACTGCTAGCGGGGACACACGAGCAGTACTTC.

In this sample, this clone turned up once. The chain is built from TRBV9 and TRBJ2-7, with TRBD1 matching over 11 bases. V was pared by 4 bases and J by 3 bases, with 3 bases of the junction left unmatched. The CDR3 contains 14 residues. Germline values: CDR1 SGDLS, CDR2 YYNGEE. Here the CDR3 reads CASSQGQGGYEQYF. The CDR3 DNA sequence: TGTGCCAGCAGCCAGGGACAGGGGGGCTACGAGCAGTACTTC.

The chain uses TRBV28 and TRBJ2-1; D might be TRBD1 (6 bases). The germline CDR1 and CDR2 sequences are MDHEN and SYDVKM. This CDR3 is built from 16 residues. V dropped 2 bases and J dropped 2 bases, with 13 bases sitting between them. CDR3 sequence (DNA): TGTGCCAGCAGTTTAAGGGGGAGTGTCACCTACAATGAGCAGTTCTTC. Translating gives CASSLRGSVTYNEQFF.

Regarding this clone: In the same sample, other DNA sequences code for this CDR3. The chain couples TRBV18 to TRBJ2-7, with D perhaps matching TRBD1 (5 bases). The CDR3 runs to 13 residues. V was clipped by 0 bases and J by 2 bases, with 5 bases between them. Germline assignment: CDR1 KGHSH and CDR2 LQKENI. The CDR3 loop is CASSPPTAYEQYF. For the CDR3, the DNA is TGTGCCAGCTCACCACCGACAGCCTACGAGCAGTACTTC. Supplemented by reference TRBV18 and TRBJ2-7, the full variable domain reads NAGVMQNPRHLVRRRGQEARLRCSPMKGHSHVYWYRQLPEEGLKFMVYLQKENIIDESGMPKERFSAEFPKEGPSILRIQQVVRGDSAAYFCASSPPTAYEQYFGPGTRLTVT.

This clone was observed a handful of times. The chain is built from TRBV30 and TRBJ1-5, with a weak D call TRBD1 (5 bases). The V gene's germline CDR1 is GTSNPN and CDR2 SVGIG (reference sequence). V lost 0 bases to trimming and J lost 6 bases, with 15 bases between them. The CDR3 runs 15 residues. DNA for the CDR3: TGTGCCTGGAGTGTGTCAGGGTATCTGATTCAGCCCCAGCATTTT. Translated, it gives CAWSVSGYLIQPQHF.

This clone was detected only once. CDR3: CASSFNRANYGYTF. DNA of the CDR3: TGTGCCAGCAGCTTTAACCGAGCTAACTATGGCTACACCTTC. This chain connects TRBV13 to TRBJ1-2; D is ambiguous. Germline assignment: CDR1 PRHDT and CDR2 FYEKMQ (reference sequence). The CDR3 runs 14 residues. The V gene lost 3 bases and the J gene lost 0 bases, with 8 bases spanning the gap.

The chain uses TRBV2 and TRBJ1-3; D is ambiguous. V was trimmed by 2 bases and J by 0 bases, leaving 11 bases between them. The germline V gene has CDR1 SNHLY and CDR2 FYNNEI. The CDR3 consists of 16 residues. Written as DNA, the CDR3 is TGTGCCAGCAGTGAACAGGCAGCCAGCTCTGGAAACACCATATATTTT. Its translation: CASSEQAASSGNTIYF.

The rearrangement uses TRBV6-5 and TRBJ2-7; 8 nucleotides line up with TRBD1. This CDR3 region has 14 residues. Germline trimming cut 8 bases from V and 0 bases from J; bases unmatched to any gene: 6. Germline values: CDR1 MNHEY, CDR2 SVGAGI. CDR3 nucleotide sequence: TGTGCCAGCGGGGACAGGTTTGGCTCCTACGAGCAGTACTTC. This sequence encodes CASGDRFGSYEQYF.

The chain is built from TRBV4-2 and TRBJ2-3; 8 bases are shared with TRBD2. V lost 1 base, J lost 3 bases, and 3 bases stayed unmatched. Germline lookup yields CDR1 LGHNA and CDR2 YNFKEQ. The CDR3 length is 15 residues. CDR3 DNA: TGTGCCAGCAGCCAAGTTACGGGGGGGACAGATACGCAGTATTTT. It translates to CASSQVTGGTDTQYF.

CDR3 nucleotides: TGTGCCAGCAGCTTACCAGCGGGAGGGGCTGGGGCCAACGTCCTGACTTTC. This gives the protein CASSLPAGGAGANVLTF. V is TRBV7-2 and J is TRBJ2-6; TRBD2 agrees at 10 bases. The CDR3 is 17 amino acids. The trim removed 2 bases at V and 2 bases at J, leaving 3 bases unmatched. Germline CDR1 reads SGHTA; CDR2 reads FQGNSA.

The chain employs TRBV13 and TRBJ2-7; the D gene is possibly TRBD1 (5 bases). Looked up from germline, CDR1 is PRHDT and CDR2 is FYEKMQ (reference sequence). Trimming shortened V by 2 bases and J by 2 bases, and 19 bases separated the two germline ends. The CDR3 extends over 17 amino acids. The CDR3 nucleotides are TGTGCCAGCAGCTTAAGCACCGTTGGGTCAGGGCCCTACGAGCAGTACTTC. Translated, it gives CASSLSTVGSGPYEQYF.

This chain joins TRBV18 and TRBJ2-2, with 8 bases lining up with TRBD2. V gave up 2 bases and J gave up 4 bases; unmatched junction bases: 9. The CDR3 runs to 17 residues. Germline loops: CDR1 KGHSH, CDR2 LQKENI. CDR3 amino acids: CASSPGSAGGGTGELFF. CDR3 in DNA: TGTGCCAGCTCACCAGGTTCGGCGGGAGGAGGCACCGGGGAGCTGTTTTTT.

CDR3 protein: CAISESGANYGYTF. The CDR3 DNA follows: TGTGCCATCAGTGAGTCAGGAGCTAACTATGGCTACACCTTC. The chain recombines TRBV10-3 with TRBJ1-2; D is undetermined. The CDR3 runs to 14 residues. Trimming removed 0 bases at V and 0 bases at J, with 5 bases between. In germline, CDR1 is ENHRY, CDR2 SYGVKD.

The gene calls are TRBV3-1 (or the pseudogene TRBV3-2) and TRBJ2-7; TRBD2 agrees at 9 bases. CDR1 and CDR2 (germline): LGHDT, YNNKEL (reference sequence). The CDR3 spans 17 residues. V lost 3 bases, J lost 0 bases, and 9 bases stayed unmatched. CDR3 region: CASSQAASGRSSYEQYF. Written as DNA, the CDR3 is TGTGCCAGCAGCCAGGCGGCCAGCGGGAGGAGCTCCTACGAGCAGTACTTC.

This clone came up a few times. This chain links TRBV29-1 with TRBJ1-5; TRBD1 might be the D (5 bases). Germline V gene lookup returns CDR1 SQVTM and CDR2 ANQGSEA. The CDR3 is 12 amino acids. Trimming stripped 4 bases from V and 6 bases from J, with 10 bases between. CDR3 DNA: TGCAGCGTTGTGGAGGGGACTCAGCCCCAGCATTTT. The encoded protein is CSVVEGTQPQHF.

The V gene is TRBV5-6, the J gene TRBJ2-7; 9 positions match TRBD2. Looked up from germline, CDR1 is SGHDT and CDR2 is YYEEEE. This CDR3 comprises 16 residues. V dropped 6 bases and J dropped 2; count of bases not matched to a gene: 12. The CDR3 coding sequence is TGTGCCAGCACCACTGTTGGACTAGCGAAAACCTACGAGCAGTACTTC. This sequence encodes CASTTVGLAKTYEQYF.

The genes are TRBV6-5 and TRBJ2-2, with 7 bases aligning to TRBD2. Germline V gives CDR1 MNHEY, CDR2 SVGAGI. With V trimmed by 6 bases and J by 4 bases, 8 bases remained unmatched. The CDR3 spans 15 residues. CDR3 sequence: CASRDAGVSTGELFF. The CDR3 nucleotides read TGTGCCAGCAGAGACGCGGGAGTCTCCACCGGGGAGCTGTTTTTT.

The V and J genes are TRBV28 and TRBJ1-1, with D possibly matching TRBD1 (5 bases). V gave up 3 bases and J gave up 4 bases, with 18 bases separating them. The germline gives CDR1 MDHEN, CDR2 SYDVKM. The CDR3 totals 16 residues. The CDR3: CASSFSTLSGGTEAFF. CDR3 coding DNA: TGTGCCAGCAGTTTCTCGACACTCTCCGGGGGCACTGAAGCTTTCTTT.

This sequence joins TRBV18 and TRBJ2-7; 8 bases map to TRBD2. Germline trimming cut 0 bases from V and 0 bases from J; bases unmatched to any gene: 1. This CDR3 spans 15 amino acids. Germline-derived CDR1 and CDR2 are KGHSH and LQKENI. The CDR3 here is CASSPPSGGSYEQYF. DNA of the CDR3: TGTGCCAGCTCACCACCGAGCGGGGGCTCCTACGAGCAGTACTTC.

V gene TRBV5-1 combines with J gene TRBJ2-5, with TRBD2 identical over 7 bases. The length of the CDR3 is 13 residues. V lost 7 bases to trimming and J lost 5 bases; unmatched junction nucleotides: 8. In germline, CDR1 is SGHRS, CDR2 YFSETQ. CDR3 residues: CASAGGVQETQYF. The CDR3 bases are TGCGCCAGCGCTGGGGGGGTTCAGGAGACCCAGTACTTC.

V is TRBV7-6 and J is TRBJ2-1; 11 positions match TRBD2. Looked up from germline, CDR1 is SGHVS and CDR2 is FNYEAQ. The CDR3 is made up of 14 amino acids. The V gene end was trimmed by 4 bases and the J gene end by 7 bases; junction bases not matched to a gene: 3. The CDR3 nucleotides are TGTGCCAGCAGCTCTAGCGGGAGGTGGAATGAGCAGTTCTTC. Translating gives CASSSSGRWNEQFF.

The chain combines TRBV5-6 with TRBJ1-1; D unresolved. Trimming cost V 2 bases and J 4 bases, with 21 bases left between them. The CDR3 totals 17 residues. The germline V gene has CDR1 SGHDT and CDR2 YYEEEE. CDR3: CASSFDGDRVGSTEAFF. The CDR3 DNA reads TGTGCCAGCAGCTTCGACGGGGATAGGGTGGGAAGCACTGAAGCTTTCTTT.

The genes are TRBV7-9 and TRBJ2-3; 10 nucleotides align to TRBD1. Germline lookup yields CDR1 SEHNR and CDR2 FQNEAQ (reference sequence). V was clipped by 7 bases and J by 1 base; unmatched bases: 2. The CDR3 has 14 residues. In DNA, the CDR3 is TGTGCCAGCACCGGGACAGGGGGCACAGATACGCAGTATTTT. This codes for CASTGTGGTDTQYF.

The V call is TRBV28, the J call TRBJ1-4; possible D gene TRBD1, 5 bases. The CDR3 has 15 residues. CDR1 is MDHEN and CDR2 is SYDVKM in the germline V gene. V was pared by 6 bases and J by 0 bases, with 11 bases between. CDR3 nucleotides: TGTGCCAGCAGACTGACAGTTGCAACTAATGAAAAACTGTTTTTT. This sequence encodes CASRLTVATNEKLFF.

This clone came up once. CDR3 in amino acids: CASSLVGVAETQYF. Written as DNA, the CDR3 is TGTGCCAGCAGCTTAGTGGGAGTCGCCGAGACCCAGTACTTC. The rearrangement uses TRBV7-9 and TRBJ2-5, with D maybe TRBD2 (5 bases). Looked up from germline, CDR1 is SEHNR and CDR2 is FQNEAQ (reference sequence). V was trimmed by 1 base and J by 5 bases, leaving 11 bases between them. CDR3 length: 14 amino acids.

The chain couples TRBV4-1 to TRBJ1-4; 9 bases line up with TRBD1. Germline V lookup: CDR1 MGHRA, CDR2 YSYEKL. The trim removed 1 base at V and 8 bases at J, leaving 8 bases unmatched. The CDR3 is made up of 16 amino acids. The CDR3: CASSQVYRGQREKLFF. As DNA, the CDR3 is TGCGCCAGCAGCCAAGTTTACAGGGGGCAACGGGAAAAACTGTTTTTT.

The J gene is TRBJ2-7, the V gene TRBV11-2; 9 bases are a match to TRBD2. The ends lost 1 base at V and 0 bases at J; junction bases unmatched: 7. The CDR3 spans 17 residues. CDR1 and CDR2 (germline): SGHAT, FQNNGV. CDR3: CASSLAGSGRSSYEQYF. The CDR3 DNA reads TGTGCCAGCAGCTTAGCGGGCAGCGGGAGGAGCTCCTACGAGCAGTACTTC.